A single sample is the source of the 27 T cell receptor beta chains below, sequenced in a study of molecular identifiers for immune sequencing clone quantification. TCRdb independently ran MiXCR on the PCR reads; one entry per CDR3 protein. Among approximately 590,000 distinct CDR3 sequences, 25% were seen once, and the ten largest hold 0.78%. What was sequenced was naive CD8+ T cells from blood, with Jurkat cell RNA spiked in. Indicated subset: FACS-sorted CD8+CD4-CCR7+CD45RA+ naive T cells. These TCRs come from a human donor in good health. Some libraries in this study had Jurkat cell RNA spiked in.

This clonotype has at least ten counts. The chain employs TRBV7-2 and TRBJ2-5; D is perhaps TRBD1 or TRBD2 (5 bases each). Germline CDR1 and CDR2: SGHTA and FQGNSA. V was shortened by 1 base and J by 5 bases, with 11 bases between the two germline ends. The CDR3 extends over 14 amino acids. CDR3 sequence: CASSLVGTEETQYF. The CDR3 bases are TGTGCCAGCAGCTTAGTCGGGACGGAGGAGACCCAGTACTTC.

This clonotype was picked up many times. DNA of the CDR3: TGCGCCAGCAGCTTGTCAGAGACACCGAGTGGAAAACTGTTTTTT. Translated, it gives CASSLSETPSGKLFF. The chain joins TRBV5-1 to TRBJ1-4, with D unclear. The V gene lost 1 base and the J gene lost 10 bases, with 17 bases spanning the gap. Germline V gives CDR1 SGHRS, CDR2 YFSETQ. CDR3 length: 15 residues.

This clonotype has at least ten counts. This chain connects TRBV29-1 to TRBJ2-4, with D possibly being TRBD1 (5 bases). The V gene lost 2 bases and the J gene lost 0 bases, with 17 bases spanning the gap. CDR1 and CDR2 from the germline V gene are SQVTM and ANQGSEA. The CDR3 totals 17 residues. The CDR3 sequence: CSVENLEGVLAKNIQYF. CDR3 bases: TGCAGCGTTGAAAATCTAGAAGGGGTTTTAGCCAAAAACATTCAGTACTTC.

This clonotype was seen many times. This chain joins TRBV5-1 and TRBJ2-3; 11 bases are a match to TRBD2. Germline-derived CDR1 and CDR2 are SGHRS and YFSETQ. This CDR3 is 16 amino acids long. V lost 1 base to trimming and J lost 6 bases; unmatched junction nucleotides: 7. The CDR3 bases are TGCGCCAGCAGCTTGAGTGTAGCGGGAGGGTCCGATACGCAGTATTTT. It yields the protein CASSLSVAGGSDTQYF.

The chain uses TRBV19 and TRBJ2-1, with 8 bases aligning to TRBD2. Germline lookup yields CDR1 LNHDA and CDR2 SQIVND (reference sequence). This CDR3 is built from 13 residues. Germline trimming cut 6 bases from V and 9 bases from J; bases unmatched to any gene: 7. CDR3 in amino acids: CASSPGTRGEQFF. The CDR3 bases are TGTGCCAGTAGCCCAGGGACTAGAGGTGAGCAGTTCTTC.

This clonotype has a count of ten or more. The chain carries TRBV20-1 and TRBJ1-1, with unresolved D. The CDR3 sequence is 14 residues long. The germline V gene encodes CDR1 DFQATT and CDR2 SNEGSKA (reference sequence). The V and J ends lost 1 base and 4 bases respectively, with 13 bases between them. The DNA of the CDR3 is TGCAGTGCTAGAGGAGCAGTCTCTGGCACTGAAGCTTTCTTT. Amino acid sequence: CSARGAVSGTEAFF.

This clonotype was recorded many times. The rearrangement links TRBV7-2 to TRBJ2-1; 10 bases match TRBD2. Germline V gene sequence: CDR1 SGHTA, CDR2 FQGNSA. J lost 8 bases, V lost 0 bases, and 10 bases had no gene match. The CDR3 loop spans 17 amino acids. The CDR3 bases are TGTGCCAGCAGCTTAGCCAGCGGGGGGGCCCGGGGTGATGAGCAGTTCTTC. Amino acids: CASSLASGGARGDEQFF.

Turning to this clonotype: This may stem from a read error, because a much larger clone lies one nucleotide away. The rearrangement links TRBV5-6 to TRBJ1-5; D not resolved. This CDR3 contains 15 residues. With 0 bases removed from V and 6 bases from J, the gap between germline ends came to 13 bases. Germline V CDR1 and CDR2: SGHDT, YYEEEE. The CDR3 DNA sequence: TGTGCCAGCAGCTTGGGGGTAGACCAAGGTCAGCCCCAGCATTTT. Its translation: CASSLGVDQGQPQHF.

As for this clonotype: It may be a read error: a sequence one base away is much more abundant. The chain combines TRBV27 with TRBJ2-6; perhaps TRBD1 as D (5 bases). With 0 bases removed from V and 1 base from J, the gap between germline ends came to 13 bases. The CDR3 runs 18 residues. Looked up from germline, CDR1 is MNHEY and CDR2 is SMNVEV (reference sequence). CDR3 nucleotides: TGTGCCAGCAGTTTATCGACCAGGGCCCTGTCTGGGGCCAACGTCCTGACTTTC. This translates into CASSLSTRALSGANVLTF.

The chain joins TRBV9 to TRBJ2-7, with 9 nucleotides matching TRBD1. Losses at the gene ends were 4 bases for V and 5 bases for J; bases not matched to a gene: 13. In germline, CDR1 is SGDLS, CDR2 YYNGEE. This CDR3 region has 16 residues. CDR3 in DNA: TGTGCCAGCAGCCCATACTCCGGGACAGGGTTCGACGAGCAGTACTTC. Amino acid sequence: CASSPYSGTGFDEQYF.

The genes are TRBV25-1 and TRBJ2-3; D possibly uses TRBD1 or TRBD2 (5 bases each). Germline assignment: CDR1 MGHDK and CDR2 SYGVNS. Trimming left V 2 bases short and J 4 bases short, with 16 bases between. The CDR3 has 16 residues. The CDR3 protein is CASSERGSVGADTQYF. CDR3 bases: TGTGCCAGCAGTGAAAGGGGTAGTGTGGGGGCAGATACGCAGTATTTT.

This clonotype occurred many times. The chain is built from TRBV7-2 and TRBJ2-1, with D perhaps matching TRBD1 or TRBD2 (6 bases each). The germline V and J ends were trimmed by 0 bases and 9 bases, with 9 bases remaining between them. The CDR3 has 13 amino acids. Germline CDR1 SGHTA, CDR2 FQGNSA. The CDR3 DNA follows: TGTGCCAGCAGCTTAGCAGGGGGGAGTGAGCAGTTCTTC. As protein: CASSLAGGSEQFF. Using reference TRBV7-2 and TRBJ2-1 for the parts outside the CDR3, the full variable domain is GAGVSQSPSNKVTEKGKDVELRCDPISGHTALYWYRQSLGQGLEFLIYFQGNSAPDKSGLPSDRFSAERTGGSVSTLTIQRTQQEDSAVYLCASSLAGGSEQFFGPGTRLTVL.

This clonotype was recorded a few times. The genes are TRBV6-2 or TRBV6-3 and TRBJ2-1; D not resolved. This CDR3 is built from 13 residues. V was clipped by 2 bases and J by 10 bases, with 12 bases between them. Germline CDR1 and CDR2: MNHEY and SVGEGT. This CDR3 reads CASSYGPMLEQFF. The CDR3 nucleotides read TGTGCCAGCAGTTACGGTCCCATGCTGGAGCAGTTCTTC.

This clonotype has at least ten counts. The CDR3 sequence: CASSLGPQGTNTGELFF. In DNA, the CDR3 is TGTGCCAGCAGTTTAGGGCCACAGGGCACCAACACCGGGGAGCTGTTTTTT. The rearrangement uses TRBV27 and TRBJ2-2; perhaps TRBD1 as D (6 bases). Trimming removed 2 bases at V and 2 bases at J, with 15 bases between. The CDR3 is 17 amino acids. CDR1 is MNHEY and CDR2 is SMNVEV in the germline V gene (reference sequence).

The sample holds one count of this clonotype. A read error may explain this, as a much larger clone is one base away. V is TRBV14 and J is TRBJ2-3; either TRBD1 or TRBD2 may supply D (6 bases each). V lost 3 bases and J 1 base, leaving 17 bases between the germline ends. CDR1 is SGHDN, CDR2 FVKESK, per germline. The CDR3 is made up of 17 amino acids. The CDR3 DNA sequence: TGTGCCAGCAGCCACGCTTGGGGGGCATCGGGCACAGATACGCAGTATTTT. As protein: CASSHAWGASGTDTQYF.

The chain carries TRBV15 and TRBJ1-1; 7 positions match TRBD1. The germline CDR1 and CDR2 sequences are LNHNV and YYDKDF (reference sequence). J gave up 8 bases and V 8 bases, and 11 bases lay outside the gene matches. The CDR3 contains 13 residues. CDR3 DNA: TGTGCCACCTCCAGGGGGTGGCATGAAGAAGCTTTCTTT. Translation gives CATSRGWHEEAFF.

The rearrangement joins TRBV7-6 to TRBJ1-4, with D perhaps matching TRBD1 (6 bases). The CDR3 covers 15 residues. Germline V gene data show CDR1 as SGHVS and CDR2 as FNYEAQ. Trimming shortened V by 1 base and J by 8 bases, and 14 bases separated the two germline ends. The CDR3 sequence is CASSLDGGPREKLFF. CDR3 in DNA: TGTGCCAGCAGCTTAGATGGGGGGCCCCGGGAAAAACTGTTTTTT.

This clonotype showed up many times. A read error may explain this, as a much larger clone is one base away. V and J are TRBV4-2 and TRBJ2-7; 12 nucleotides match TRBD2. CDR1 and CDR2 (germline): LGHNA, YNFKEQ. The CDR3 totals 14 residues. J gave up 3 bases and V 3 bases, and 0 bases lay outside the gene matches. The CDR3: CASSQGLAGYEQYF. The CDR3 region has the DNA TGTGCCAGCAGCCAGGGACTAGCGGGCTACGAGCAGTACTTC.

The chain combines TRBV6-2 or TRBV6-3 with TRBJ2-7; tentatively, D is TRBD1 or TRBD2 (6 bases each). There are 13 residues in the CDR3. In germline, CDR1 is MNHEY, CDR2 SVGEGT. V was clipped by 7 bases and J by 2 bases, with 12 bases between them. The CDR3 spells CASTRGPTYEQYF. Here the CDR3 DNA reads TGTGCCAGCACCCGGGGGCCAACCTACGAGCAGTACTTC.

The V and J genes are TRBV19 and TRBJ2-2, with D uncertain. V lost 10 bases to trimming and J lost 6 bases, with 12 bases between them. The CDR3 contains 12 residues. In germline, CDR1 is LNHDA, CDR2 SQIVND (reference sequence). Written as DNA, the CDR3 is TGTGCCATTCAAGACACGGCCGGGGAGCTGTTTTTT. Translated, it gives CAIQDTAGELFF.

The chain couples TRBV5-3 to TRBJ2-7, with a tentative D call TRBD2 (6 bases). TRBV5-3 is sorted into the ORF group, with uncertain function. CDR3 length: 14 amino acids. The CDR3 region has the DNA TGTGTCAGCAGGGTCCTTCGGGGGTACCACGAGCAGTACTTC. Protein: CVSRVLRGYHEQYF.

A note on this clonotype: Given a much more abundant clone one base away, this may be a read error. The genes are TRBV2 and TRBJ1-5; D is undetermined. V was clipped by 1 base and J by 3 bases, with 16 bases between them. The CDR3 is made up of 17 amino acids. The V gene's germline CDR1 is SNHLY and CDR2 FYNNEI. The CDR3 DNA is TGTGCCAGCAGTGAAGGAGTGGACGGGGTTTACAATCAGCCCCAGCATTTT. Protein sequence: CASSEGVDGVYNQPQHF.

This clonotype was seen at least ten times. V and J are TRBV6-2 or TRBV6-3 and TRBJ1-6; D unclear. V shed 2 bases and J shed 5 bases, with 4 bases lying between them. The CDR3 has 13 residues. Germline V gene data show CDR1 as MNHEY and CDR2 as SVGEGT. CDR3 amino acids: CASSYGNNSPLHF. Here the CDR3 DNA reads TGTGCCAGCAGTTACGGGAATAATTCACCCCTCCACTTT.

This clonotype has just a few counts. The chain carries TRBV20-1 and TRBJ2-3; TRBD2 matches at 9 bases. The germline V gene encodes CDR1 DFQATT and CDR2 SNEGSKA (reference sequence). J lost 6 bases, V lost 1 base, and 8 bases had no gene match. This CDR3 is 15 amino acids long. CDR3 sequence: CSARVSGTSSDTQYF. CDR3 coding DNA: TGCAGTGCTAGAGTTTCCGGGACTAGCAGCGATACGCAGTATTTT.

This clonotype was counted a single time. It is likely a read error, because the conserved phenylalanine at the end of the CDR3 is missing. The gene calls are TRBV20-1 and TRBJ2-7; the D is unclear. The CDR3 covers 13 residues. V was cut by 5 bases and J by 0 bases, with 11 bases left in between. Germline V gene sequence: CDR1 DFQATT, CDR2 SNEGSKA (reference sequence). This chain's CDR3 is CSALQVNSYEQYL. The CDR3, as DNA: TGCAGTGCTCTTCAGGTAAACTCCTACGAGCAGTACCTC.

V is TRBV25-1 and J is TRBJ1-6; 7 positions match TRBD1. CDR1 and CDR2 (germline): MGHDK, SYGVNS. J lost 5 bases, V lost 6 bases, and 4 bases had no gene match. The CDR3 runs 14 residues. CDR3 DNA sequence: TGTGCCAGCAGACAGGGGCTCGATAATTCACCCCTCCACTTT. Its translation is CASRQGLDNSPLHF.

With respect to this clonotype: A read error is possible here, since a much larger clone lies one base away. The chain carries TRBV30 and TRBJ2-3; D may be TRBD1 (6 bases). The germline CDR1 and CDR2 sequences are GTSNPN and SVGIG (reference sequence). The CDR3 is 14 residues long. Trimming pared 5 bases from V and 1 base from J, leaving 13 bases between. The CDR3 region has the DNA TGTGCCTGGTGTACAGGGATAGGCACAGATACGCAGTATTTT. As protein: CAWCTGIGTDTQYF.